The text below deals with one T cell receptor (beta chain). Its matching antigen is unknown. Researchers ran the PCR with 60 Vbeta and 13 Jbeta primers. The method was immunoSEQ multiplex PCR; TCRdb's version includes in-frame clones alone and lacks a portion of them. The sample holds some 150,000 clones; around four fifths are singletons and the top ten take around 10%. The CDR3 length is 15 residues. From germline, CDR1 is SGDLS and CDR2 YYNGEE. J gave up 3 bases and V 1 base, and 2 bases lay outside the gene matches. The data are from a study of cytomegalovirus exposure and HLA in healthy donors. Overall study context: Approximately 80 million unique TCRs from HLA-typed donors were held in an early data release.

Study conclusions and caveats: It is likely that the observed cluster of highly shared sequence variants was a sequencing artifact. No immune exposure information besides CMV serostatus was available. Apparent HLA restriction characterized most CMV-associated TCR beta chains in a later analysis.

V and J are TRBV9 and TRBJ2-5; 11 bases agree with TRBD2. What was sequenced was PBMCs. The receptor comes from a man aged 50 to 60 in good health and CMV-seropositive. The CDR3 is CASSVMGLAEETQYF. CDR3 nucleotides: TGTGCCAGCAGCGTAATGGGACTAGCGGAAGAGACCCAGTACTTC.